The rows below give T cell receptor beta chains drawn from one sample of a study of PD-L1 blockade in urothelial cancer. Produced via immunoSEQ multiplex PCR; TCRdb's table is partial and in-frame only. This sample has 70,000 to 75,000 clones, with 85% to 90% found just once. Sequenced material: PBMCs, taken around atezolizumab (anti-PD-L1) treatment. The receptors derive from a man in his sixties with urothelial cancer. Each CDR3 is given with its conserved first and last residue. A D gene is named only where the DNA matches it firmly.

CDR3: CASSMNGVYEQYF; D: .; J: TRBJ2-7; V: TRBV5-4
CDR3: CASGEQETQYF; D: .; J: TRBJ2-5; V: TRBV5-1
CDR3: CASSSGLAGNQETQYF; D: TRBD2; J: TRBJ2-5; V: TRBV7-9
CDR3: CASTSGGGSQPQHF; D: .; J: TRBJ1-5; V: TRBV28
CDR3: CASKWSSGSTEQYF; D: TRBD2; J: TRBJ2-7; V: TRBV19
CDR3: CASSLGLQTDGYTF; D: .; J: TRBJ1-2; V: TRBV13
CDR3: CASSVRRGREQYF; D: .; J: TRBJ2-7; V: TRBV2
CDR3: CASSIGHMNTGELFF; D: .; J: TRBJ2-2; V: TRBV19
CDR3: CASSPHFSYNEQFF; D: .; J: TRBJ2-1; V: TRBV4-1
CDR3: CASSLITGVQETQYF; D: TRBD1; J: TRBJ2-5; V: TRBV7-6
CDR3: CASSPARVDYGYTF; D: .; J: TRBJ1-2; V: TRBV9
CDR3: CASSPSPGGEQYF; D: TRBD2; J: TRBJ2-7; V: TRBV7-2
CDR3: CASSGLQSRTEAFF; D: .; J: TRBJ1-1; V: TRBV27
CDR3: CAWRFRDTMNTEAFF; D: .; J: TRBJ1-1; V: TRBV30
CDR3: CASSEALQVQETQYF; D: .; J: TRBJ2-5; V: TRBV6-1
CDR3: CASSEGASNQPQHF; D: .; J: TRBJ1-5; V: TRBV18
CDR3: CASTRGGELFF; D: .; J: TRBJ2-2; V: TRBV7-2
CDR3: CASSDLGQGYQPQHF; D: TRBD1; J: TRBJ1-5; V: TRBV2
CDR3: CASSFRLGTEPYEQYF; D: TRBD1; J: TRBJ2-7; V: TRBV7-9
CDR3: CSVEDQGSKTQYF; D: .; J: TRBJ2-5; V: TRBV29-1
CDR3: CASSFRDRNTGELFF; D: .; J: TRBJ2-2; V: TRBV7-2
CDR3: CASQREGYTF; D: .; J: TRBJ1-2; V: TRBV30